The 29 T cell receptor beta chains reported below all come from one sample, sequenced in a study of identical twins. TCRdb called the 5' RACE reads again in MiXCR, with one record for every CDR3 protein. Among 350,000 to 400,000 distinct CDR3 sequences listed, about 9% were seen once. The source material was naive T cells sorted from blood. All receptors come from a woman between 45 and 60 years old in good health.

The chain combines TRBV11-2 with TRBJ2-3; D is ambiguous. Germline CDR1 is SGHAT and CDR2 is FQNNGV. Trimming stripped 5 bases from V and 1 base from J, with 7 bases between. The CDR3 totals 13 residues. CDR3: CASSRDGTDTQYF. The CDR3 DNA reads as TGTGCCAGCAGCCGAGACGGCACAGATACGCAGTATTTT.

The J gene is TRBJ2-7, the V gene TRBV9; TRBD2 might be the D (5 bases). Germline values: CDR1 SGDLS, CDR2 YYNGEE. This CDR3 contains 15 residues. V lost 0 bases and J lost 0, with 10 bases in between. The CDR3 sequence: CASSVEPGSSYEQYF. The CDR3 nucleotides read TGTGCCAGCAGCGTAGAACCGGGGAGCTCCTACGAGCAGTACTTC.

This clonotype was counted a few times. This sequence joins TRBV5-1 and TRBJ2-1, with 11 positions matching TRBD2. Unmatched junction bases numbered 14, after V lost 0 bases and J lost 9 bases. The CDR3 is made up of 18 amino acids. Germline lookup yields CDR1 SGHRS and CDR2 YFSETQ. CDR3 nucleotide sequence: TGCGCCAGCAGCTTGGAGCTAGCGGGAGGAGGAACACTTCTTGAGCAGTTCTTC. This sequence encodes CASSLELAGGGTLLEQFF.

The V and J genes are TRBV20-1 and TRBJ2-3, with TRBD2 matching over 10 bases. Per the germline V gene, CDR1 is DFQATT and CDR2 is SNEGSKA (reference sequence). V lost 6 bases, J lost 4 bases, and 10 bases stayed unmatched. The CDR3 contains 15 residues. CDR3 region: CSARGASGRSDTQYF. CDR3 sequence (DNA): TGCAGTGCCCGGGGGGCTAGCGGGAGATCAGATACGCAGTATTTT.

The gene calls are TRBV12-3 or TRBV12-4 and TRBJ2-2; D gene ambiguous. The V end was cut by 10 bases, the J end by 2 bases, with 5 bases between. There are 11 residues in the CDR3. The CDR3 loop is CATHNTGELFF. The DNA of the CDR3 is TGTGCCACCCACAACACCGGGGAGCTGTTTTTT.

This clonotype was found a few times. The chain is built from TRBV5-1 and TRBJ2-2, with a tentative D call TRBD1 (5 bases). This CDR3 contains 16 residues. V shed 4 bases and J shed 5 bases, with 18 bases lying between them. Germline V lookup: CDR1 SGHRS, CDR2 YFSETQ. CDR3 sequence reads: CASSVGQGVRTGELFF. The CDR3 nucleotides are TGCGCCAGCAGCGTAGGACAAGGGGTCCGAACCGGGGAGCTGTTTTTT.

The sample holds many counts of this clonotype. The chain combines TRBV21-1 with TRBJ2-7; the D call of TRBD2 is as the table states it, not checked on the DNA. TRBV21-1 constitutes a pseudogene. The CDR3 has 13 residues. CDR3: CASTPGPPNEQYV. The CDR3 DNA is TGTGCCAGCACCCCGGGCCCCCCGAACGAGCAGTACGTC.

This clonotype showed up just a few times. This sequence joins TRBV7-9 and TRBJ1-1; possibly TRBD1 for D (5 bases). Germline V lookup: CDR1 SEHNR, CDR2 FQNEAQ (reference sequence). This CDR3 region has 15 residues. Trimming took 8 bases from V and 1 from J, leaving 17 bases between them. For the CDR3, the DNA is TGTGCCAGCGGACAACCGGGACTCGCGAACACTGAAGCTTTCTTT. Translation: CASGQPGLANTEAFF.

The V and J genes are TRBV7-8 and TRBJ2-3, with D possibly being TRBD2 (5 bases). The CDR3 is 12 residues long. V gave up 4 bases and J gave up 8 bases, with 10 bases separating them. Germline assignment: CDR1 SGHVS and CDR2 FQNEAQ. CDR3 DNA sequence: TGTGCCAGCAGCTCCTGGGCGGGTACGCAGTATTTT. The encoded protein is CASSSWAGTQYF.

This clonotype showed up many times. This chain links TRBV5-1 with TRBJ1-1, with D hard to call. Per germline, CDR1 SGHRS and CDR2 YFSETQ. V shed 4 bases and J shed 1 base, with 17 bases lying between them. This CDR3 comprises 16 residues. The CDR3: CASSLRELIKNTEAFF. CDR3 in DNA: TGCGCCAGCAGCCTCCGGGAACTTATAAAGAACACTGAAGCTTTCTTT.

This clonotype was recorded at least ten times. The rearrangement uses TRBV4-1 and TRBJ1-5, with D uncertain. V shed 1 base and J shed 3 bases, with 7 bases lying between them. Germline V gene data show CDR1 as MGHRA and CDR2 as YSYEKL. The CDR3 totals 14 residues. CDR3 nucleotide sequence: TGCGCCAGCAGCCAAGTCATTTTCAATCAGCCCCAGCATTTT. It translates to CASSQVIFNQPQHF.

The rearrangement joins TRBV30 to TRBJ2-1, with D unresolved. The V gene lost 5 bases and the J gene lost 4 bases, with 6 bases spanning the gap. Per germline, CDR1 GTSNPN and CDR2 SVGIG (reference sequence). The CDR3 covers 11 residues. The DNA for the CDR3 is TGTGCCTGGGGGCTGTACAATGAGCAGTTCTTC. Translation: CAWGLYNEQFF.

This clonotype was detected a few times. The chain carries TRBV27 and TRBJ1-5; TRBD1 is a possible D gene (6 bases). The CDR3 has 15 amino acids. The germline V and J ends were trimmed by 4 bases and 4 bases, with 14 bases remaining between them. CDR1 MNHEY and CDR2 SMNVEV come from the germline V gene (reference sequence). DNA of the CDR3: TGTGCCAGCAGTTCCCGGGGAGGGGGAAATCAGCCCCAGCATTTT. Translation: CASSSRGGGNQPQHF.

This chain uses TRBV9 with TRBJ2-1; 8 nucleotides match TRBD2. J lost 10 bases, V lost 0 bases, and 12 bases had no gene match. The CDR3 length is 16 residues. Germline values: CDR1 SGDLS, CDR2 YYNGEE. CDR3 DNA: TGTGCCAGCAGCGTAGAGGACGGAGCGGGAGCCCTGGAGCAGTTCTTC. As protein: CASSVEDGAGALEQFF. Combining the CDR3 with reference TRBV9 and TRBJ2-1 gives the whole variable domain DSGVTQTPKHLITATGQRVTLRCSPRSGDLSVYWYQQSLDQGLQFLIQYYNGEERAKGNILERFSAQQFPDLHSELNLSSLELGDSALYFCASSVEDGAGALEQFFGPGTRLTVL.

This clonotype was found many times. This chain connects TRBV6-1 to TRBJ1-1; weak D call: TRBD1 (6 bases). From germline, CDR1 is MNHNS and CDR2 SASEGT. V was shortened by 5 bases and J by 2 bases, with 12 bases between the two germline ends. CDR3 length equals 14 residues. The CDR3 region is CASSPRQANTEAFF. CDR3 coding DNA: TGTGCCAGCAGTCCCCGACAGGCAAACACTGAAGCTTTCTTT.

In this sample, this clonotype turned up a few times. This chain uses TRBV7-3 with TRBJ2-1; perhaps TRBD2 as D (6 bases). V lost 0 bases to trimming and J lost 0 bases, with 9 bases between them. CDR3 length: 16 amino acids. From germline, CDR1 is SGHTA and CDR2 FQGTGA. CDR3 amino acids: CASSLTRESSYNEQFF. The CDR3 nucleotides read TGTGCCAGCAGCTTAACCCGGGAGAGCTCCTACAATGAGCAGTTCTTC.

This clonotype was detected ten times or more. The genes are TRBV12-3 or TRBV12-4 and TRBJ2-3, with 7 bases fitting TRBD2. This CDR3 spans 16 amino acids. Trimming cost V 3 bases and J 1 base; bases outside gene matches: 7. The CDR3 loop is CASSFSAGDGTDTQYF. In DNA form, the CDR3 reads TGTGCCAGCAGTTTTTCGGCGGGAGATGGCACAGATACGCAGTATTTT.

This clonotype has only a few counts. The J gene is TRBJ2-7, the V gene TRBV27, with 7 positions matching TRBD2. Germline V CDR1 and CDR2: MNHEY, SMNVEV (reference sequence). This CDR3 has 14 amino acids. The J segment lost 6 bases and the V segment lost 5 bases, leaving 10 bases of the junction unmatched. The CDR3 nucleotides read TGTGCCAGCAGTCCAACCGGGACTATCTCCGAGCAGTACTTC. It codes for CASSPTGTISEQYF.

This clonotype was picked up a small number of times. The chain recombines TRBV27 with TRBJ2-3, with D perhaps matching TRBD1 (5 bases). Germline CDR1 is MNHEY and CDR2 is SMNVEV (reference sequence). Trimming cost V 3 bases and J 1 base, with 11 bases left between them. This CDR3 has 15 amino acids. The CDR3 DNA reads TGTGCCAGCAGTTTGGCATTAGGGGGCACAGATACGCAGTATTTT. As protein: CASSLALGGTDTQYF.

This clonotype was counted at least ten times. The CDR3 region has the DNA TGTGCCAGCAGAGGACAGGGTAATTCACCCCTCCACTTT. Translation: CASRGQGNSPLHF. The chain uses TRBV25-1 and TRBJ1-6, with 8 bases identical to TRBD1. CDR1 MGHDK and CDR2 SYGVNS come from the germline V gene. J lost 6 bases, V lost 6 bases, and 1 base had no gene match. The CDR3 has 13 amino acids.

The chain couples TRBV6-2 or TRBV6-3 to TRBJ2-1, with 7 bases aligning to TRBD2. The CDR3 spans 14 residues. In germline, CDR1 is MNHEY, CDR2 SVGEGT. Trimming cost V 2 bases and J 9 bases; bases outside gene matches: 7. The CDR3: CASSYGGGSTEQFF. In DNA, the CDR3 is TGTGCCAGCAGTTACGGCGGCGGGAGCACTGAGCAGTTCTTC.

This clonotype was recorded a few times. This rearrangement joins TRBV20-1 to TRBJ1-6; TRBD1 might be the D (5 bases). From germline, CDR1 is DFQATT and CDR2 SNEGSKA (reference sequence). V was clipped by 3 bases and J by 9 bases, with 12 bases between them. This CDR3 has 13 residues. CDR3 amino acids: CSASPRASSPLHF. The CDR3 coding sequence is TGCAGTGCTAGCCCCAGGGCATCTTCACCCCTCCACTTT.

This clonotype appeared a few times. The chain employs TRBV21-1 and TRBJ2-1; the D segment call TRBD1 is taken from the table without a DNA check. TRBV21-1 is classified as a pseudogene. The CDR3 has 17 amino acids. The CDR3 here is CASPDRGTRCKYNEQFF. The CDR3 DNA reads TGTGCCAGCCCTGACAGGGGTACCCGGTGCAAGTACAATGAGCAGTTCTTC.

The sample holds a few counts of this clonotype. The V call is TRBV7-9, the J call TRBJ1-1; D gene uncertain. V dropped 5 bases and J dropped 8 bases, with 3 bases sitting between them. The CDR3 has 9 amino acids. Germline lookup yields CDR1 SEHNR and CDR2 FQNEAQ (reference sequence). This CDR3 reads CASSGEAFF. The CDR3 coding sequence is TGTGCCAGCAGCGGAGAAGCTTTCTTT.

There are a few counts of this clonotype. The chain couples TRBV27 to TRBJ2-3; 9 bases fit TRBD1. Germline CDR1 MNHEY, CDR2 SMNVEV (reference sequence). This CDR3 comprises 15 residues. After removal of 4 bases from V and 2 bases from J, the junction contained 4 bases not matched to a gene. CDR3 loop: CASSSDRGHTDTQYF. The CDR3 DNA follows: TGTGCCAGCAGTTCGGACAGGGGCCACACAGATACGCAGTATTTT.

The V call is TRBV11-1, the J call TRBJ2-2, with D unclear. Germline CDR1 SGHAT, CDR2 FQDESV (reference sequence). Between the trimmed V and J ends, which lost 5 bases and 7 bases, there was a span of 17 bases. The CDR3 covers 15 residues. CDR3 residues: CASSPRQLGIGELFF. The DNA of the CDR3 is TGTGCCAGCAGCCCCCGGCAGCTAGGAATCGGGGAGCTGTTTTTT. The full variable domain, completed using reference TRBV11-1 and TRBJ2-2, is EAEVAQSPRYKITEKSQAVAFWCDPISGHATLYWYRQILGQGPELLVQFQDESVVDDSQLPKDRFSAERLKGVDSTLKIQPAELGDSAMYLCASSPRQLGIGELFFGEGSRLTVL.

This clonotype was picked up a small number of times. The rearrangement uses TRBV6-1 and TRBJ2-7; D is possibly TRBD1 (5 bases). Germline lookup yields CDR1 MNHNS and CDR2 SASEGT. V was trimmed by 8 bases and J by 6 bases, leaving 17 bases between them. The CDR3 has 13 residues. In DNA form, the CDR3 reads TGTGCCAGCGGATATCAGGGCTTTTCCGAGCAGTACTTC. Amino acid sequence: CASGYQGFSEQYF.

The rearrangement joins TRBV29-1 to TRBJ2-3; 12 nucleotides match TRBD2. Germline V CDR1 and CDR2: SQVTM, ANQGSEA. The trim removed 8 bases at V and 6 bases at J, leaving 12 bases unmatched. The CDR3 extends over 15 amino acids. CDR3 nucleotide sequence: TGCAGCACTACGACTAGCGGGAGTCGGTCGGATACGCAGTATTTT. It codes for CSTTTSGSRSDTQYF.

This clonotype was found many times. This sequence joins TRBV9 and TRBJ2-1; 12 bases fit TRBD2. V shed 4 bases and J 9 bases; nucleotides not matched to a gene: 14. The CDR3 is 17 amino acids. Per germline, CDR1 SGDLS and CDR2 YYNGEE. The CDR3 is CASSREVVLAGGSEQFF. CDR3 DNA: TGTGCCAGCAGCCGAGAGGTCGTACTAGCGGGAGGAAGTGAGCAGTTCTTC.